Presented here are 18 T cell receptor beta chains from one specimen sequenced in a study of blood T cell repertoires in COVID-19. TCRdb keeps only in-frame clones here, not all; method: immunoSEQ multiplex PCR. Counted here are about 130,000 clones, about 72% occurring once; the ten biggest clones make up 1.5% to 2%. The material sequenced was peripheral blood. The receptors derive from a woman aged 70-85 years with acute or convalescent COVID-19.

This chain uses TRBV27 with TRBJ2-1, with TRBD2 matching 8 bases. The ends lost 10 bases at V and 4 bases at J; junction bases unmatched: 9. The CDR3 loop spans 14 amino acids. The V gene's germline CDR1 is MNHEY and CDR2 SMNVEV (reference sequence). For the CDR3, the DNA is TGTGCCACGGGTCGGGGGGGTGGTTACAATGAGCAGTTCTTC. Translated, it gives CATGRGGGYNEQFF.

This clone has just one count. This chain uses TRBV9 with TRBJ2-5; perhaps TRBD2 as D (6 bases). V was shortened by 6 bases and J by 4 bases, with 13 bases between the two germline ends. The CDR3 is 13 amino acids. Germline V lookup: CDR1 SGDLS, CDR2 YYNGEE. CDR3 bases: TGTGCCAGCACCCCATCCGGGGGAGAGACCCAGTACTTC. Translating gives CASTPSGGETQYF.

The CDR3 loop is CASSENWSNEQFF. The DNA for the CDR3 is TGTGCCAGCTCAGAGAACTGGAGCAATGAGCAGTTCTTC. This chain links TRBV18 with TRBJ2-1; D is unclear. CDR3 length: 13 amino acids. Germline CDR1 reads KGHSH; CDR2 reads LQKENI. Deletions cut 5 bases from V and 6 bases from J, with 11 bases between.

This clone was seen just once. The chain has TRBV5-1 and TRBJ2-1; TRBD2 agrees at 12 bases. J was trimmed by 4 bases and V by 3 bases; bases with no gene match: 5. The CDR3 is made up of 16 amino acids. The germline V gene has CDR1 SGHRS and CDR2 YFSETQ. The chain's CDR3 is CASSWTSGVLYNEQFF. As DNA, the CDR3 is TGCGCCAGCAGCTGGACTAGCGGGGTACTATACAATGAGCAGTTCTTC.

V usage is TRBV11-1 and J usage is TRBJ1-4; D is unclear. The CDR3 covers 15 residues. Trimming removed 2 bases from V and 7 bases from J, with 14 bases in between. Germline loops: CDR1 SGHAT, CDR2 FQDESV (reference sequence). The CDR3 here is CASSLRRDRGEKLFF. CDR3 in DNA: TGTGCCAGCAGCTTACGGCGAGATCGCGGTGAAAAACTGTTTTTT.

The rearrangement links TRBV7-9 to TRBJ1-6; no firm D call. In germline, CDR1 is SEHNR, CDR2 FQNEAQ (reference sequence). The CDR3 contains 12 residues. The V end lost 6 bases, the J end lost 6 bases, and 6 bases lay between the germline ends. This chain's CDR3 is CASRNSNSPLHF. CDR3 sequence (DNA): TGTGCCAGCAGGAACTCTAATTCACCCCTCCACTTT.

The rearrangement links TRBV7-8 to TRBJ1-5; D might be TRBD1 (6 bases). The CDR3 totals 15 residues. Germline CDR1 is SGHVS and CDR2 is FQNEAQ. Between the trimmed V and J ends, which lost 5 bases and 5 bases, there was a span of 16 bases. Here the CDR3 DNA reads TGTGCCAGCAGCCTGGGGCTGGCAGGGGATCAGCCCCAGCATTTT. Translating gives CASSLGLAGDQPQHF.

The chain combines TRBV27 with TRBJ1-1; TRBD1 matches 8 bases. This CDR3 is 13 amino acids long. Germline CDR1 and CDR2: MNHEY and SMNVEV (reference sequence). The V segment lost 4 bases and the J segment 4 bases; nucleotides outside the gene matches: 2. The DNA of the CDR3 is TGTGCCAGCAGTTCGACAGGGGTCACTGAAGCTTTCTTT. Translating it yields CASSSTGVTEAFF.

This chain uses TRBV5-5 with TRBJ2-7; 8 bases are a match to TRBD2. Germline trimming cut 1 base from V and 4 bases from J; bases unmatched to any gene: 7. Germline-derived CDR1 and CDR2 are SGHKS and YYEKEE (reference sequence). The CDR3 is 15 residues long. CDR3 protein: CASSLFTGGLYEQYF. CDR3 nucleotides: TGTGCCAGCAGCTTGTTTACGGGGGGGCTGTACGAGCAGTACTTC. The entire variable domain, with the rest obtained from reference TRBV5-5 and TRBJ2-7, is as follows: DAGVTQSPTHLIKTRGQQVTLRCSPISGHKSVSWYQQVLGQGPQFIFQYYEKEERGRGNFPDRFSARQFPNYSSELNVNALLLGDSALYLCASSLFTGGLYEQYFGPGTRLTVT.

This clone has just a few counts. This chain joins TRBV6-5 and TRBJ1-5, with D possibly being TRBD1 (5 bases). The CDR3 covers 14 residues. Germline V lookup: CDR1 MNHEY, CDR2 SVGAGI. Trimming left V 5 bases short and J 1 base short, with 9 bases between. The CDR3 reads CASSTRQSNQPQHF. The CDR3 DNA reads TGTGCCAGCAGTACCAGACAGAGCAATCAGCCCCAGCATTTT.

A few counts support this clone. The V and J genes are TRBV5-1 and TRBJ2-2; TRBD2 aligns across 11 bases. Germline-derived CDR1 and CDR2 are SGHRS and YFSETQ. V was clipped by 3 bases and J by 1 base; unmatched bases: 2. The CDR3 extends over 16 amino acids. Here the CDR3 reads CASSYGLAGNTGELFF. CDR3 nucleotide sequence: TGCGCCAGCAGCTACGGACTAGCGGGGAACACCGGGGAGCTGTTTTTT.

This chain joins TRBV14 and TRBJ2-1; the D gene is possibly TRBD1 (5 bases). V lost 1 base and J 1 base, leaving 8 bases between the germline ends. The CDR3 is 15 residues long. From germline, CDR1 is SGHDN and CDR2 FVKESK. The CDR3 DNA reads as TGTGCCAGCAGCCAAGGACAGCAGTCCTACAATGAGCAGTTCTTC. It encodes CASSQGQQSYNEQFF. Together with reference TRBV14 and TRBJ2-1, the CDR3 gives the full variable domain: EAGVTQFPSHSVIEKGQTVTLRCDPISGHDNLYWYRRVMGKEIKFLLHFVKESKQDESGMPNNRFLAERTGGTYSTLKVQPAELEDSGVYFCASSQGQQSYNEQFFGPGTRLTVL.

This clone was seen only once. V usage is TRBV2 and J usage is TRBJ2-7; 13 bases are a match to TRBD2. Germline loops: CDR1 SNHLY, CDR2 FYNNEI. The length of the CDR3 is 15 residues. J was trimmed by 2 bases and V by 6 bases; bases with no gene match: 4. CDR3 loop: CASSGTSGTPYEQYF. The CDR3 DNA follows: TGTGCCAGCAGCGGGACTAGCGGGACCCCCTACGAGCAGTACTTC.

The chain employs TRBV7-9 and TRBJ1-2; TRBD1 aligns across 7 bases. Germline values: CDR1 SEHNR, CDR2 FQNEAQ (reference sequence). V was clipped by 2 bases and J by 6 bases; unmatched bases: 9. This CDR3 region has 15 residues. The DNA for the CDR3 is TGTGCCAGCAGCTTAAGGGGGCGCAGTTTTAATGGCTACACCTTC. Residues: CASSLRGRSFNGYTF.

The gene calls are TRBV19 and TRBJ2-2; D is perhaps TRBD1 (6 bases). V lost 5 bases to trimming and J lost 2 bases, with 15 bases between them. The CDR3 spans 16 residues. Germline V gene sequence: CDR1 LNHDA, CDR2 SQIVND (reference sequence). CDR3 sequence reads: CASSRPGHINTGELFF. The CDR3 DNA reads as TGTGCCAGTAGTCGCCCGGGACACATAAACACCGGGGAGCTGTTTTTT.

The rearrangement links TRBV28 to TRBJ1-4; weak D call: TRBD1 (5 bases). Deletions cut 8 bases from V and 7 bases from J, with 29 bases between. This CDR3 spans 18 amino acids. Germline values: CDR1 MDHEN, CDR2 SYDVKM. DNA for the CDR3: TGTGCCAGCCGGGCAGCGGGACGGCTGCTGGGGGGGAGTGAAAAACTGTTTTTT. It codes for CASRAAGRLLGGSEKLFF.

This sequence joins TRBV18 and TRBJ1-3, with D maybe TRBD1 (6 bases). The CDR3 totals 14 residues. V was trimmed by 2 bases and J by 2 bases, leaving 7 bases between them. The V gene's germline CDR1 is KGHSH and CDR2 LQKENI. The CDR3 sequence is CASSPAGAGNTIYF. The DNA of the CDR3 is TGTGCCAGCTCACCAGCAGGGGCTGGAAACACCATATATTTT.

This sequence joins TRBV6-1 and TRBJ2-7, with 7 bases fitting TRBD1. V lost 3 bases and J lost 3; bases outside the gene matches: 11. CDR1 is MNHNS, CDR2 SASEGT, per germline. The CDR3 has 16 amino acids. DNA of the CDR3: TGTGCCAGCAGTGACCCGACAGGGTTCAGGATCTACGAGCAGTACTTC. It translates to CASSDPTGFRIYEQYF.